This TCR beta chain was found in a study of breast tumors, draining lymph nodes, adjacent tissues (dated by TCRdb to the mid-2010s). Background on the whole study: The study compared TCR beta repertoires across tumor, adjacent nontumor tissue and axillary lymph nodes from breast cancer patients. In human breast cancer, the study set out to assess how tumor, surrounding tissue and draining lymph node repertoires relate to one another and whether T cells might be exchanged between them. Beyond this particular receptor, the publication reports: The data were considered consistent with the idea that most tumor T cells come from the lymph node and then expand in tumor tissue. Tumor and nontumor tissue repertoires were significantly more similar in luminal-like than in basal-like breast cancer. The study presented the conclusion that tumor T cells originate in lymph nodes as consistent with a hypothesis, not as something directly demonstrated. Tumor T-cell repertoires showed less diversity than lymph node repertoires and more diversity than nontumor tissue repertoires, and tumor T-cell repertoires showed preferential V and J gene usage.

Measured from the cysteine to the phenylalanine, the CDR3 is 13 residues long. Only CDR3 DNA is held: 39 bases, read in frame from base 1. V is trimmed back by 5 bases and J by 7 bases, and the junction contains 7 bases that no gene match accounts for. The germline V gene (reference sequence) yields SEHNR for CDR1 and FQNEAQ for CDR2. Instrument on record: Illumina HiSeq 2000. Multiplex PCR amplification was used to generate the TCR beta chain libraries. High-throughput sequencing was used to analyze the amplified TCR beta chain products. TCRdb reworked the public reads: Q25 trimming with fastp, MiXCR clone assembly, productive beta chains retained. For every CDR3 protein sequence, its rows merge into one entry that carries the most common genes and DNA. Across this sample there are 20,000 to 25,000 distinct CDR3 sequences, with more than 25% seen only once. The ten largest clonotypes hold over 8.5% of the sample.

This clonotype occurred many times. The antigen it recognizes is unknown. The sample holds no much larger clone one base away, and base qualities are not on file. The receptor comes from a female donor with breast cancer. Some clones in this sample may be carry-over from other donors' samples. This chain joins TRBV7-9 to TRBJ1-2; TRBD1 aligns with 7 central bases. Sequencing was carried out using breast tumor tissue. The DNA sequence is TGTGCCAGCAGCCGAGACAGGGAGGGTGGCTACACCTTC. Translated, it gives CASSRDREGGYTF.